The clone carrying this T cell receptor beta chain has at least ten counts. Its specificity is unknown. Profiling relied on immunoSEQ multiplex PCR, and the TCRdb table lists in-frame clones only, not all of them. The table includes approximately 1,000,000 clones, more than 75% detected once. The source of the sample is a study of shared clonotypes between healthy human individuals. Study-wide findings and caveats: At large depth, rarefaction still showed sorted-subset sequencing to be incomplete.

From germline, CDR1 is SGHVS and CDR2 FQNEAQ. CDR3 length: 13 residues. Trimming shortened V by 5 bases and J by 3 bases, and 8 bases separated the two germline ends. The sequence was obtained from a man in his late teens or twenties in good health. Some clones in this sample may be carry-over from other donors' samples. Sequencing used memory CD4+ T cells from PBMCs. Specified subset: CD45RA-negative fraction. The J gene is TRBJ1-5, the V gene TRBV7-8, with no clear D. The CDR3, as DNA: TGTGCCAGCAGCCAAAACAACAATCAGCCCCAGCATTTT. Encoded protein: CASSQNNNQPQHF.